The sequence of this T cell receptor (beta chain) was determined in a study of T cell responses to AZD1222 COVID-19 vaccine. Findings of the study overall: Reports indicate that nearly half of spike-specific TCRs are directed at unmutated variant regions. White British people made up most donors, females outnumbered males, and clonal diversity was possibly underestimated. Baseline seropositivity occurred in only a handful of AZD1222 recipients. Rises in breadth and depth of Spike-specific TCRs came after two AZD1222 doses.

V gave up 3 bases and J gave up 9 bases, with 12 bases separating them. Germline loops: CDR1 SGHTA, CDR2 FQGNSA. CDR3 length: 13 residues. With respect to this clone: The antigen remains undetermined.

TCRdb's copy holds only in-frame clones and misses some; the assay was immunoSEQ multiplex PCR. The sample records roughly 100,000 clones, roughly 91% being singletons. The genes are TRBV7-2 and TRBJ2-1, with D perhaps given as TRBD1 or TRBD2 (5 bases each). The TCR was taken from an adult in good health. The sample consisted of peripheral blood, taken on day 0 of AZD1222 vaccination. CDR3 loop: CASSLVGDGEQFF. DNA of the CDR3: TGTGCCAGCAGCTTGGTGGGGGACGGTGAGCAGTTCTTC.